This TCR beta chain originates from a study of blood T cell repertoires in COVID-19. The CDR3 consists of 13 residues. Germline CDR1 MGHRA, CDR2 YSYEKL. V was pared by 0 bases and J by 14 bases, with 14 bases between. This clone was seen a single time. Repertoires were generated with immunoSEQ multiplex PCR, while TCRdb's copy carries only in-frame clones and drops some. The sample records about 36,000 clones, approximately 90% being singletons. Sequences were obtained from peripheral blood. The sequence was obtained from a human donor in a cohort sampled during active COVID-19. The V and J genes are TRBV4-1 and TRBJ2-1, with D possibly matching TRBD2 (6 bases). The chain's CDR3 is CASSQDRLVSEFF. The DNA for the CDR3 is TGCGCCAGCAGCCAAGACAGACTAGTTTCAGAGTTCTTC.